This TCR beta chain was recorded in a study of early T cells in non-severe SARS-CoV-2 infection. This clonotype turned up a few times. TCRdb re-analysed the 5' RACE reads in MiXCR, keeping a single row per CDR3 protein. The repertoire consists of around 50,000 distinct CDR3 sequences, with about 9.9% occurring once and the leading ten covering 10%. Looked up from germline, CDR1 is MDHEN and CDR2 is SYDVKM. CDR3 size: 12 residues. Trimming took 7 bases from V and 2 from J, leaving 8 bases between them. The material sequenced was whole blood. The rearrangement uses TRBV28 and TRBJ2-5; weak D call: TRBD2 (5 bases). The sequence was collected from an adult who was a healthcare worker with PCR-confirmed SARS-CoV-2 infection or an uninfected control (not recorded which). CDR3 loop: CASTERQETQYF. As DNA, the CDR3 is TGTGCCAGCACAGAGCGGCAAGAGACCCAGTACTTC.